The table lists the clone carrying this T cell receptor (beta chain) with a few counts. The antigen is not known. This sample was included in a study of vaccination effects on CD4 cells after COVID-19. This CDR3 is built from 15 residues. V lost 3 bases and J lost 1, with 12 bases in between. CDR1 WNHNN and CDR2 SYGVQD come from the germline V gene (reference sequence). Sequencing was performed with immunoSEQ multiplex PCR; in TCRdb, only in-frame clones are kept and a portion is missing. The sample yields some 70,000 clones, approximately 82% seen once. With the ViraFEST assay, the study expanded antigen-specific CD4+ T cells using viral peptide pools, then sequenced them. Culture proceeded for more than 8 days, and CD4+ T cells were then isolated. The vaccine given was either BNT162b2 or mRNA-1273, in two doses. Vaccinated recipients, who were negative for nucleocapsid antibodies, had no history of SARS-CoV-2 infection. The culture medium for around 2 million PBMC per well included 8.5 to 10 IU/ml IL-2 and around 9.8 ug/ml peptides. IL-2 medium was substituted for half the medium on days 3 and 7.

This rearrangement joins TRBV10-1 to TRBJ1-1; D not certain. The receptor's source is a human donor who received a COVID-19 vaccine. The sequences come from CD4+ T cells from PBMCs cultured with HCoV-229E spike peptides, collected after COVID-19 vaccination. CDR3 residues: CASSEDVGWNTEAFF. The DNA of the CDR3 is TGCGCCAGCAGTGAAGATGTAGGGTGGAACACTGAAGCTTTCTTT.